Presented here are 15 T cell receptor beta chains from one specimen sequenced in a study of blood T cell repertoires in COVID-19. Measured with immunoSEQ multiplex PCR; TCRdb has only the in-frame clones, and not every one. The sample holds about 180,000 clones; 75% to 90% are singletons and the top ten take around 6.7%. The sequenced sample consisted of peripheral blood. The receptors originated from a woman aged 35 to 49 with COVID-19, enrolled during active disease.

J is TRBJ2-5 and V is TRBV29-1, with 12 bases that match TRBD2. CDR3 length equals 16 residues. Germline-derived CDR1 and CDR2 are SQVTM and ANQGSEA. V dropped 4 bases and J dropped 10; count of bases not matched to a gene: 16. The CDR3 DNA follows: TGCAGCGTTGTGGGTTTGCCGGGACTAGCGGGCGGAATCCAGTACTTC. Amino acids: CSVVGLPGLAGGIQYF.

This sequence joins TRBV18 and TRBJ2-3; weak D call: TRBD1 (5 bases). The germline V and J ends were trimmed by 1 base and 4 bases, with 12 bases remaining between them. Germline CDR1 reads KGHSH; CDR2 reads LQKENI. This CDR3 comprises 15 residues. CDR3 DNA: TGTGCCAGCTCACCACTCGACAGTAACCCAGATACGCAGTATTTT. This codes for CASSPLDSNPDTQYF.

V is TRBV6-5 and J is TRBJ2-3; D is ambiguous. CDR1 is MNHEY and CDR2 is SVGAGI in the germline V gene. The CDR3 sequence is 16 residues long. V was cut by 0 bases and J by 1 base, with 11 bases left in between. In nucleotides, the CDR3 is TGTGCCAGCAGTTACTCGTTCTTGTTAGGCACAGATACGCAGTATTTT. Protein: CASSYSFLLGTDTQYF.

This chain links TRBV3-1 (or the pseudogene TRBV3-2) with TRBJ2-7; no firm D call. Trimming took off 2 bases at V and 0 bases at J, with 8 bases between the two ends. There are 14 residues in the CDR3. Germline V gene lookup returns CDR1 LGHDT and CDR2 YNNKEL (reference sequence). This CDR3 reads CASSQSTSSYEQYF. CDR3 nucleotides: TGTGCCAGCAGCCAATCTACTTCCTCCTACGAGCAGTACTTC.

This clone was recorded only once. The genes are TRBV4-1 and TRBJ1-1; 9 bases map to TRBD1. Looked up from germline, CDR1 is MGHRA and CDR2 is YSYEKL. This CDR3 comprises 16 residues. V lost 2 bases and J lost 0; bases outside the gene matches: 4. The CDR3: CASSQRGQGVNTEAFF. The CDR3 DNA reads TGCGCCAGCAGCCAAAGGGGACAGGGTGTGAACACTGAAGCTTTCTTT.

This clone appeared a single time. CDR3: CASMTGGRGLHF. The CDR3 DNA reads TGTGCCAGCATGACAGGGGGCAGAGGCCTCCACTTT. The chain combines TRBV25-1 with TRBJ1-6, with 10 bases identical to TRBD1. The V gene's germline CDR1 is MGHDK and CDR2 SYGVNS. This CDR3 region has 12 residues. With 7 bases clipped from V and 15 bases from J, the junction kept 6 bases outside the gene matches. Full variable domain (rest looked up from reference TRBV25-1 and TRBJ1-6): EADIYQTPRYLVIGTGKKITLECSQTMGHDKMYWYQQDPGMELHLIHYSYGVNSTEKGDLSSESTVSRIRTEHFPLTLESARPSHTSQYLCASMTGGRGLHFGNGTRLTVT.

The rearrangement uses TRBV19 and TRBJ2-5, with D tentatively TRBD2 (6 bases). From germline, CDR1 is LNHDA and CDR2 SQIVND (reference sequence). Trimming took 4 bases from V and 2 from J, leaving 11 bases between them. This CDR3 is built from 14 residues. The CDR3 nucleotides read TGTGCCAGTAGTAGCCGGGACTTTCAAGAGACCCAGTACTTC. Protein product: CASSSRDFQETQYF.

This clone was counted between two and nine times. The chain couples TRBV5-8 to TRBJ2-1, with 16 bases matching TRBD2. The CDR3 loop spans 18 amino acids. J was trimmed by 4 bases and V by 3 bases; bases with no gene match: 7. Germline lookup yields CDR1 SGHTS and CDR2 YDEGEE. CDR3 region: CASSSMGLAGGSYNEQFF. CDR3 nucleotide sequence: TGTGCCAGCAGCTCAATGGGACTAGCGGGAGGGTCATACAATGAGCAGTTCTTC.

The rearrangement joins TRBV25-1 to TRBJ1-5; TRBD1 aligns across 10 bases. This CDR3 spans 17 amino acids. With V trimmed by 5 bases and J by 0 bases, 7 bases remained unmatched. The germline CDR1 and CDR2 sequences are MGHDK and SYGVNS. CDR3 DNA: TGTGCCAGCAGTCCCCGGGACAGGGGCAATAGCAATCAGCCCCAGCATTTT. Protein sequence: CASSPRDRGNSNQPQHF.

CDR3 nucleotide sequence: TGTGCCAGCAGCGCAGGACAGGGGCTGGCCTATGGCTACACCTTC. Residues: CASSAGQGLAYGYTF. This chain connects TRBV3-1 (or the pseudogene TRBV3-2) to TRBJ1-2; 9 nucleotides match TRBD1. CDR3 length: 15 residues. Germline CDR1 LGHDT, CDR2 YNNKEL (reference sequence). V lost 5 bases and J lost 4; bases outside the gene matches: 8.

The genes are TRBV5-1 and TRBJ1-1, with D uncertain. The CDR3 loop spans 17 amino acids. Germline V gene sequence: CDR1 SGHRS, CDR2 YFSETQ. Trimming shortened V by 4 bases and J by 3 bases, and 22 bases separated the two germline ends. The CDR3 DNA reads TGCGCCAGCAGCCCCTTCGAGGGTACGGGGTTTTACACTGAAGCTTTCTTT. This codes for CASSPFEGTGFYTEAFF.

CDR3: CASSRGGTYGYTF. The CDR3 nucleotides are TGTGCCAGTAGTAGAGGCGGCACCTATGGCTACACCTTC. J is TRBJ1-2 and V is TRBV19; D not certain. Germline-derived CDR1 and CDR2 are LNHDA and SQIVND (reference sequence). Trimming took 4 bases from V and 4 from J, leaving 10 bases between them. The CDR3 runs to 13 residues.

The chain joins TRBV6-5 to TRBJ2-1, with a tentative D call TRBD2 (6 bases). The CDR3 contains 13 residues. Germline loops: CDR1 MNHEY, CDR2 SVGAGI. Trimming pared 4 bases from V and 12 bases from J, leaving 16 bases between. CDR3 region: CASSSLGEVRQFF. In nucleotides, the CDR3 is TGTGCCAGCAGTTCTCTAGGGGAGGTCAGGCAGTTCTTC.

The chain uses TRBV5-1 and TRBJ2-5; TRBD2 agrees at 13 bases. CDR3 size: 16 residues. The J segment lost 4 bases and the V segment lost 2 bases, leaving 5 bases of the junction unmatched. Germline V lookup: CDR1 SGHRS, CDR2 YFSETQ. The CDR3 here is CASSLTGTSGAETQYF. In DNA form, the CDR3 reads TGCGCCAGCAGCTTAACCGGGACTAGCGGGGCAGAGACCCAGTACTTC.

The chain carries TRBV19 and TRBJ1-1; D is possibly TRBD1 (6 bases). Between the trimmed V and J ends, which lost 5 bases and 11 bases, there was a span of 21 bases. Germline CDR1 reads LNHDA; CDR2 reads SQIVND (reference sequence). This CDR3 spans 14 amino acids. The CDR3 loop is CASSRRDKGMKAFF. The CDR3 bases are TGTGCCAGTAGTCGCCGGGACAAGGGAATGAAGGCTTTCTTT. The complete variable domain, with remaining parts taken from reference TRBV19 and TRBJ1-1, reads DGGITQSPKYLFRKEGQNVTLSCEQNLNHDAMYWYRQDPGQGLRLIYYSQIVNDFQKGDIAEGYSVSREKKESFPLTVTSAQKNPTAFYLCASSRRDKGMKAFFGQGTRLTVV.